Sequencing of this T cell receptor (beta chain) was carried out in a study of cytomegalovirus exposure and HLA in healthy donors. Study observations and caveats: Some TCR beta chains (164 of them) were listed as cytomegalovirus-associated. The classifier was said to identify cytomegalovirus status with high specificity and sensitivity. Based on reports, TCR beta sequences accurately predicted HLA-A and HLA-B alleles for most subjects. Presence/absence results assume similar sequencing depth per donor, which may not hold.

As for this clone: Its cognate antigen is unknown.

The PCR ran on 60 Vbeta and 13 Jbeta primers. Sequencing used immunoSEQ multiplex PCR; TCRdb keeps in-frame clones, though not all of them. The sample records 130,000 to 150,000 clones, 75% to 80% being singletons. V was cut by 0 bases and J by 7 bases, with 15 bases left in between. The CDR3 has 15 residues. The germline V gene encodes CDR1 LNHNV and CDR2 YYDKDF (reference sequence). This clonotype was sampled from a woman in her twenties or thirties in good health and CMV-seronegative. The sequencing input was PBMCs. J is TRBJ1-2 and V is TRBV15, with D possibly being TRBD1 (6 bases). CDR3 protein: CATSRDRGQSRGYTF. DNA of the CDR3: TGTGCCACCAGCAGAGATCGAGGACAGAGCCGTGGCTACACCTTC.